The 16 T cell receptor beta chains below come from one sample, sequenced in a study of T cell changes during pregnancy in multiple sclerosis. The protocol was immunoSEQ multiplex PCR, while the TCRdb copy is restricted to in-frame clones and leaves out a portion. In the table there are about 15,000 clones, roughly 80% of which are singletons. Sequenced material: CD8+ T cells from peripheral blood mononuclear cells, taken after pregnancy. The receptors stem from a female donor in good health, enrolled as a control in a pregnancy study.

This clone showed up just a few times. V and J are TRBV6-5 and TRBJ1-5; D not certain. The CDR3 loop spans 15 amino acids. The germline V gene has CDR1 MNHEY and CDR2 SVGAGI. Trimming cost V 5 bases and J 2 bases, with 13 bases left between them. The CDR3 spells CASSGSPEGNQPQHF. The CDR3 DNA reads as TGTGCCAGCAGTGGCTCACCCGAGGGCAATCAGCCCCAGCATTTT.

The V call is TRBV2, the J call TRBJ2-7, with D possibly being TRBD1 (5 bases). Germline CDR1 reads SNHLY; CDR2 reads FYNNEI. The germline V and J ends were trimmed by 6 bases and 3 bases, with 9 bases remaining between them. There are 12 residues in the CDR3. The CDR3 sequence: CASRTDSYEQYF. In nucleotides, the CDR3 is TGTGCCAGCAGGACCGACAGCTACGAGCAGTACTTC.

The chain recombines TRBV15 with TRBJ1-2; 9 bases are shared with TRBD1. The CDR3 has 16 amino acids. V shed 3 bases, J shed 1 base, and the junction held 6 bases outside the gene matches. CDR1 and CDR2 (germline): LNHNV, YYDKDF (reference sequence). The CDR3 spells CATSSPQGARNYGYTF. CDR3 in DNA: TGTGCCACCAGCAGCCCACAGGGGGCGCGTAACTATGGCTACACCTTC.

This rearrangement joins TRBV9 to TRBJ1-1, with 7 positions matching TRBD1. Germline V gene lookup returns CDR1 SGDLS and CDR2 YYNGEE. This CDR3 has 14 residues. V trimming: 0 bases; J trimming: 1 base; junction bases outside the gene matches: 0. The CDR3 here is CASSVEGANTEAFF. DNA of the CDR3: TGTGCCAGCAGCGTAGAGGGGGCGAACACTGAAGCTTTCTTT.

This rearrangement joins TRBV6-4 to TRBJ2-1; 9 positions match TRBD2. The junction had 16 bases not matched to a gene; V was cut back by 7 bases and J by 9 bases. CDR1 and CDR2 (germline): MRHNA, SNTAGT. This CDR3 contains 16 residues. The CDR3 nucleotides read TGTGCCAGCACCCCGGCATCCGGCGGGGGGGCCGGTGAGCAGTTCTTC. This sequence encodes CASTPASGGGAGEQFF.

CDR3 loop: CASSDGTNTGELFF. DNA of the CDR3: TGTGCCAGCAGTGACGGGACTAACACCGGGGAGCTGTTTTTT. The genes are TRBV6-4 and TRBJ2-2, with D maybe TRBD2 (6 bases). Deletions cut 2 bases from V and 2 bases from J, with 6 bases between. CDR1 and CDR2 (germline): MRHNA, SNTAGT. This CDR3 comprises 14 residues.

The sample holds a few counts of this clone. The rearrangement links TRBV7-9 to TRBJ2-1, with 8 bases fitting TRBD2. Germline V gene lookup returns CDR1 SEHNR and CDR2 FQNEAQ (reference sequence). The CDR3 covers 14 residues. After removal of 1 base from V and 8 bases from J, the junction contained 4 bases not matched to a gene. CDR3 nucleotide sequence: TGTGCCAGCAGCTTAGAGACGCGGGGGGATGAGCAGTTCTTC. Amino acid sequence: CASSLETRGDEQFF.

V and J are TRBV7-9 and TRBJ2-7; D might be TRBD1 (5 bases). V lost 1 base and J 2 bases, leaving 9 bases between the germline ends. The germline V gene encodes CDR1 SEHNR and CDR2 FQNEAQ (reference sequence). This CDR3 has 14 amino acids. The CDR3 loop is CASSLEQAAYEQYF. The CDR3 DNA reads as TGTGCCAGCAGCTTAGAACAGGCCGCCTACGAGCAGTACTTC.

This chain links TRBV28 with TRBJ1-2; D is unresolved. Trimming removed 3 bases at V and 3 bases at J, with 5 bases between. This CDR3 is 12 amino acids long. Per germline, CDR1 MDHEN and CDR2 SYDVKM. This CDR3 reads CASSLEDYGYTF. As DNA, the CDR3 is TGTGCCAGCAGTTTGGAGGACTATGGCTACACCTTC.

This chain uses TRBV7-6 with TRBJ2-7, with 7 nucleotides matching TRBD1. The length of the CDR3 is 15 residues. The V gene's germline CDR1 is SGHVS and CDR2 FNYEAQ. V shed 4 bases and J 7 bases; nucleotides not matched to a gene: 13. CDR3 nucleotides: TGTGCCAGCAGCTCCTCCGGGACAGCCCTCGGGGAGCAGTACTTC. Translating gives CASSSSGTALGEQYF. Using reference TRBV7-6 and TRBJ2-7 for the parts outside the CDR3, the full variable domain is GAGVSQSPRYKVTKRGQDVALRCDPISGHVSLYWYRQALGQGPEFLTYFNYEAQQDKSGLPNDRFSAERPEGSISTLTIQRTEQRDSAMYRCASSSSGTALGEQYFGPGTRLTVT.

This clone was detected a few times. V is TRBV4-1 and J is TRBJ1-5; no reliable D call. Germline V lookup: CDR1 MGHRA, CDR2 YSYEKL. With 0 bases removed from V and 4 bases from J, the gap between germline ends came to 7 bases. The CDR3 extends over 14 amino acids. The CDR3 spells CASSQETENQPQHF. Written as DNA, the CDR3 is TGCGCCAGCAGCCAAGAGACGGAGAATCAGCCCCAGCATTTT.

This chain joins TRBV6-4 and TRBJ2-2; the match to TRBD2 covers 8 bases. The CDR3 has 15 amino acids. The germline CDR1 and CDR2 sequences are MRHNA and SNTAGT. V lost 7 bases and J lost 0; bases outside the gene matches: 4. Here the CDR3 reads CASTPTSANTGELFF. Here the CDR3 DNA reads TGTGCCAGCACCCCGACTAGCGCGAACACCGGGGAGCTGTTTTTT.

This clone was seen just once. A read error may account for a junction end that differs from germline. V is TRBV7-7 and J is TRBJ2-1; TRBD2 agrees at 7 bases. Looked up from germline, CDR1 is SSHAT and CDR2 is FNYEAQ (reference sequence). The CDR3 contains 14 residues. The CDR3 DNA sequence: TGTGCTAGCAGCCCCCCTGGGCGGGAGAATGAGCAGTTCTTC. Translating gives CASSPPGRENEQFF.

This chain uses TRBV5-6 with TRBJ2-7; 9 nucleotides match TRBD2. The CDR3 consists of 15 residues. V was pared by 0 bases and J by 2 bases, with 3 bases of the junction left unmatched. Germline-derived CDR1 and CDR2 are SGHDT and YYEEEE. The CDR3 protein is CASSLGSGRTYEQYF. CDR3 in DNA: TGTGCCAGCAGCTTGGGGAGCGGGAGGACCTACGAGCAGTACTTC.

In this sample, this clone turned up a few times. The chain is built from TRBV4-2 and TRBJ2-1, with D hard to call. This CDR3 region has 14 residues. The germline CDR1 and CDR2 sequences are LGHNA and YNFKEQ. Trimming cost V 1 base and J 6 bases, with 10 bases left between them. The CDR3 loop reads CASSQASEVNEQFF. For the CDR3, the DNA is TGTGCCAGCAGCCAAGCGTCCGAGGTCAATGAGCAGTTCTTC.

This chain uses TRBV7-2 with TRBJ1-4; D is ambiguous. CDR3 size: 16 residues. V shed 1 base and J shed 0 bases, with 9 bases lying between them. Germline CDR1 reads SGHTA; CDR2 reads FQGNSA. The CDR3 nucleotides read TGTGCCAGCAGCTTAGACTGGGCAGCAACTAATGAAAAACTGTTTTTT. Translation: CASSLDWAATNEKLFF.